Included here is one TCR beta chain sequence, with context. This clone's antigen is unknown. The record has no base qualities; no much larger clone is one base away. This record comes from a study of cytomegalovirus exposure and HLA in healthy donors (dated by TCRdb to the late 2010s). Study-wide context: An earlier analysis of about 560 of the donors reported roughly 300 Gb of sequence data and 95 million to 140 million unique TCR beta sequences obtained from some 170 million T cells. Along with the approximately 700-subject first cohort, a separate validation cohort of 120 different subjects was used. Across approximately 400 genotyped donors of the cohort, an average of roughly 230,000 unique TCR beta nucleotide sequences per donor were sequenced, and roughly 20% of those sequences were non-productive. Rather than using new phenotypic data, the later analysis identified candidate immune exposures from TCR beta sequences and from how often those sequences occurred across donors. Typing coverage differed by locus: A, B, C, DRB1 and DQB1 were typed in roughly 629-640 donors, DQA1 in about 500, DPA1 in 606, and DPB1 in 472. The study aimed to test whether signatures of past pathogen exposure could be identified by cataloging public T cell receptors. Roughly 310 gigabases of sequencing data and 70 million to 85 million unique TCR sequences were included in an early release covering about 700 HLA-typed donors. Four or five DR-DQ haplotypes were handled as single units for association and clustering because linkage in the cohort was strong. Donor age, sex, ethnicity and CMV serostatus were collected together with the repertoire data. An earlier analysis of several hundred of the donors applied high-throughput TCR beta sequencing to assess whether each TCR beta V gene segment acted as functional or pseudogenic. All discovery cohort repertoires had been generated using a single sequencing platform. High-throughput TCR immunosequencing, statistical association of individual TCRs with disease status, and machine learning were combined to predict cytomegalovirus infection status. The T cell repertoires of about 700 subjects were profiled by immunosequencing and related to cytomegalovirus serostatus. In a later analysis, previously published TCR beta repertoires from fewer than 750 donors were re-analyzed and high-resolution HLA genotyping was added so that TCR occurrence patterns could be studied. Of the roughly 400 genotyped donors, approximately 83% fell in the genetic ancestry cluster associated with self-reported Caucasian donors. A later genetic analysis used genome-wide SNP genotypes for 398 of the 666 donors, treating that subset as a discovery cohort. Both class I and class II loci were covered by HLA typing, at four-digit resolution. The research as a whole found: The earlier analysis of about 600 of the donors excluded some 15 rarely observed V segments, including chromosome 9 orphons, because counts were too low. A total of 164 TCR beta chains were listed by the study as associated with cytomegalovirus. The classifier was reported to diagnose cytomegalovirus status with high specificity and sensitivity in both the original cohort and the validation cohort. In this cohort, only TCR beta chains were sequenced, and detectable features were limited by the absence of alpha or paired-chain data. Correlated functional status among segregating V segments might reflect linkage disequilibrium, but an unknown experimental factor could not be ruled out. When HLA alleles, especially DR and DQ, strongly co-occurred, TCR associations were difficult to assign to individual alleles. In a later analysis, most CMV-associated TCR beta chains were found to appear HLA-restricted, with HLA associations seemingly driven largely by CMV exposure. Compared with the 666-donor mean, donors in an Asian-associated ancestry cluster had fewer N-insertions in productive TCRs, according to a later genetic analysis. A further reported finding was that TCR beta sequences accurately predicted the HLA-A and HLA-B alleles for most subjects in the first cohort. Compared with equally common non-associated chains, HLA-associated TCR beta chains in a later analysis were more clonally expanded and had lower generation probabilities. V-gene and J-gene trimming of TCR beta chains was associated with a missense DCLRE1C variant in a later genetic analysis, and the association was replicated in an independent cohort. Several of the top co-occurrence clusters appeared to be linked to parvovirus B19, influenza, CMV and Epstein-Barr virus, according to a later analysis. Because HLA typing was missing for some donors at each locus, association tests included only the typed subset. A few of the identified cytomegalovirus-associated TCR beta chains were confirmed in vitro to be specific for cytomegalovirus antigens. In a later analysis, TCR association rates were found to vary across HLA loci, with the most associated TCRs seen for DRB1 alleles and the fewest for HLA-C alleles. According to the authors, the approach could potentially be generalized to other disease states and immunological phenotypes. While some public TCRs were present in many individuals, most TCR sequences turned up only very rarely across donors. A group of highly shared sequence variants was considered likely to be a technical artifact of the sequencing pipeline. The presence/absence analyses assumed that sequencing depth was roughly uniform across donors, and that assumption may not be true. In an earlier analysis of around 600 of the donors, most TCR beta V segments were observed in productive rearrangements about 87% or about 30% of the time, broadly matching IMGT annotations. CMV serostatus was the only immune exposure information available for the cohort. Because the 87-base-pair reads could not distinguish some IMGT-functional V segments, including TRBV6-2 and TRBV6-3, those segments were excluded. Specific HLA alleles were associated with roughly 16,000 TCR beta sequences at a false discovery rate of 0.05 in a later analysis.

Library method: the immunoSEQ multiplex PCR assay. For the multiplex PCR, a mixture combining 60 forward primers for TCR Vbeta segments and 13 reverse primers for TCR Jbeta segments was used. The CDR3 region of rearranged TCR beta genes was amplified from genomic DNA by a multiplex PCR assay. On the Illumina HiSeq System, the amplified TCR beta libraries were sequenced as 87-base-pair reads. Regarding the original processing steps: In a later analysis, tens of millions of unique TCR beta chains were counted across the approximately 620 repertoires, and roughly 10 million of these chains were shared by at least two donors. Raw reads were error-corrected and collapsed into unique sequences with a nearest-neighbor algorithm that merged closely related sequences to remove PCR and sequencing errors. Alignment of CDR3 sequences to IMGT reference sequences was used to assign V, D and J gene segments. Each retained sequence needed at least a six-nucleotide match to both a V gene segment and a J gene segment. A rearrangement counted as productive if the CDR3 had no stop codons and remained in frame with V and J, and every other rearrangement counted as non-productive. Following IMGT convention, CDR3 was defined as the stretch from the second conserved V-encoded cysteine to the conserved J-encoded phenylalanine. The earlier analysis of 587 of the donors excluded sequences that lacked an unambiguous match to a single V gene segment. In an earlier analysis of 587 of the donors, V segments were called functional above 56.7% productive rearrangements and were called segregating when the between-donor standard deviation exceeded 5%. To diagnose cytomegalovirus status from the catalog of TCR beta chain sequences, a statistical classification framework was built. In a later analysis, V and J genes were assigned by comparing TCR nucleotide sequences against IMGT/GENE-DB human TR gene sequences. A later analysis assigned CDR3 sequences and most-parsimonious VDJ recombination scenarios with the TCRdist pipeline. In a later analysis, each TCR beta chain was defined by its CDR3 amino acid sequence together with its V-gene family, and reads without a unique V-gene family were excluded. To address suspected cross-contamination and a sequencing artifact, a later analysis removed under 600 highly shared, low-generation-probability nucleotide sequences. A later analysis calculated a clonal expansion index for each public chain from normalized within-repertoire ranks of inferred template counts. Generation probabilities in a later analysis came from a VDJ recombination model fitted to out-of-frame rearrangements, and those results were checked against IGoR. In a later analysis, TCR-TCR, TCR-HLA and TCR-CMV co-occurrence was scored with hypergeometric tests, and a repertoire-size bias correction was applied to TCR pairs. False discovery rates were estimated in a later analysis by permuting HLA or CMV assignments 20 times. In a later analysis, co-occurring TCRs were grouped with DBSCAN, and TCRdist sequence similarity was added when clustering was performed within HLA-allele-positive subsets. Repertoires with fewer than 30,000 or more than 120,000 public chains, plus five repertoires with anomalous nucleotide sharing, were excluded from co-occurrence clustering. TCRdb stores this immuneACCESS table with in-frame sequences only. Part of the clones is absent; in the studies checked, under half of the shortfall reflects unresolved V genes, and no reason is known for the rest. That table gives V, J and clone size, and the DNA gave D and trimming. Here the sample has about 59,000 clones; 75% to 90% occur a single time. The ten largest clones take up 3% to 4.5% of the sample.

The cohort was made up of approximately 700 healthy bone marrow donors. At the time of sampling, every cohort member was nominally healthy, though immune exposures that went unrecorded were likely present. The donor was CMV seronegative and belonged to the group of under 400 seronegative cohort members. Every donor gave a peripheral blood sample, and the peripheral blood mononuclear cells from that sample were used for TCR beta sequencing. Genomic DNA extraction from the blood cell samples was performed with the Qiagen DNeasy Blood Extraction Kit. Counted from cysteine to phenylalanine, this CDR3 has 16 amino acids. The read is trimmed to its CDR3 DNA, 48 bases read in frame from base 1. The germline V gene encodes CDR1 LNHDA and CDR2 SQIVND (reference sequence). The junction shows trimming of 7 bases on V and 0 bases on J, and the gene matches do not reach 9 bases of it.

The chain couples TRBV19 to TRBJ2-7; TRBD2 matches 10 bases in the middle. The TCR originated in a woman aged 40 to 55 in good health and CMV-seronegative. Sample: PBMCs. The CDR3 protein sequence reads: CASTKGVAGGSYEQYF. The bases read TGTGCCAGTACCAAGGGCGTAGCGGGAGGCTCCTACGAGCAGTACTTC.